The clone carrying this TCR beta chain was seen a handful of times. What it binds is unknown. The sample is drawn from a study of cytomegalovirus exposure and HLA in healthy donors. Study-wide points: The authors later linked a missense DCLRE1C variant to TCR beta V- and J-gene trimming.

60 Vbeta and 13 Jbeta primers were used in PCR. Method: immunoSEQ multiplex PCR; TCRdb's copy keeps in-frame clones and lacks some. The table has some 120,000 clones, roughly 9.9% seen once. CDR3 length equals 15 residues. Germline lookup yields CDR1 SGHNT and CDR2 YENEEA. The J segment lost 6 bases and the V segment lost 5 bases, leaving 7 bases of the junction unmatched. The gene calls are TRBV11-3 and TRBJ2-1; the match to TRBD2 covers 10 bases. Input material: PBMCs. This receptor was identified in a man aged 25-45 years in good health and CMV-seronegative. DNA for the CDR3: TGTGCCAGCAGCCCACTAGCGGGGACACTCAATGAGCAGTTCTTC. This translates into CASSPLAGTLNEQFF.